Listed below are T cell receptor beta chains from one sample, sequenced in a study of tumor-infiltrating lymphocytes in primary liver carcinoma. In TCRdb, the multiplex PCR reads were re-called with MiXCR into one record per CDR3 protein. The data show hundreds of thousands of distinct CDR3 sequences, about 62% seen once. Sequencing was carried out using peripheral blood. The receptors derive from a man in his forties with primary liver carcinoma and hepatitis B virus infection. The CDR3 runs from the conserved cysteine through the conserved F or W. D genes are given only for firm matches. For some rows the clone size is stated as once, few or many, or as a class when expanded; others skip it.

D gene	J gene	clone size	V gene	CDR3 DNA	CDR3 protein
-	TRBJ2-2	many	TRBV6-6	TGTGCCAGCAGTTACAGGGGGGACCCTTTCGGCGGGGAGCTGTTTTTT	CASSYRGDPFGGELFF
TRBD2	TRBJ2-3	-	TRBV4-3	TGCGCCAGCAACCAAACTAGCGGGAGCACAGATACGCAGTATTTT	CASNQTSGSTDTQYF
-	TRBJ2-1	-	TRBV11-1	TGTGCCAGCAGCTTATTTTGGCCACTCGACGAGCAGTTCTTC	CASSLFWPLDEQFF
-	TRBJ2-1	few	TRBV2	TGTGCCATCGGAGGAGAGACGTCGTATAATGAGCAGTTCTTC	CAIGGETSYNEQFF
TRBD1	TRBJ2-7	many	TRBV10-2	TGCGCCAGCAGTGAGCCGGGACAGGGAACCTACGAGCAGTACTTC	CASSEPGQGTYEQYF
TRBD2	TRBJ2-3	many	TRBV12-5	TGTGCTAGTGGGGAAAGCGGGAGTTTGGCAGATACGCAGTATTTT	CASGESGSLADTQYF
-	TRBJ1-2	-	TRBV11-1	TGTGCCGGCAGCTTAGTCGGGTATGGCTACAACTTC	CAGSLVGYGYNF
-	TRBJ2-3	-	TRBV11-3	TGTGCCAGCAGCTTAGTATGGGCCCAGGGCGTTACACAGTATTTT	CASSLVWAQGVTQYF
TRBD2	TRBJ2-7	many	TRBV12-3/TRBV12-4	TGTGCCAGCAGTTTAAGCGGGAGAGTCTTCTTC	CASSLSGRVFF
-	TRBJ1-1	-	TRBV6-4	TGTGCCAGGAGTGTTATACCGAACACTGAAGCTTTCTTT	CARSVIPNTEAFF
TRBD2	TRBJ2-1	-	TRBV5-4	TGTGACAGCAGCTTGGCCCTCCGCCTGGGGGGATCTAGCGGGGGGGCCTCGCCCTACAATGAGCAGTTCTTC	CDSSLALRLGGSSGGASPYNEQFF
-	TRBJ2-7	many	TRBV12-3/TRBV12-4	TGTGCCAGCAGTTTAGAGGGGGGAAGCTCCTACGAGCAGTACTTC	CASSLEGGSSYEQYF
TRBD2	TRBJ2-3	few	TRBV5-1	TGCGCCAGCAGCTTTAATAGCGGGCCTGGCACAGATACGCAGTATTTT	CASSFNSGPGTDTQYF
TRBD2	TRBJ2-1	-	TRBV7-8	TGTGCCAGCAGCTTAGTCGGGAGGGCAGAGCAGTTCTTT	CASSLVGRAEQFF
-	TRBJ1-2	-	TRBV21-1	TGTGCCAGCAGCAAAGAGCGGGGATGGTATGGCTACACCTTC	CASSKERGWYGYTF
-	TRBJ2-1	many	TRBV6-2/TRBV6-3	TGTGCCAGCAGCGCTTGGGGAAATGAGCAGTTCTTC	CASSAWGNEQFF
-	TRBJ1-5	once	TRBV30	TGTGCCTGGGCCCTCGCGTGGGGCCGCAATCAGTCCCTGCATTTT	CAWALAWGRNQSLHF
-	TRBJ2-1	once	TRBV28	TGTGCCAGCACCAGGGTAAATGAGCAGTTCTTC	CASTRVNEQFF
TRBD2	TRBJ2-3	many	TRBV29-1	TGCAGCGTAGCTAGACTAGCGGGAGAGACAGATACGCAGTATTTT	CSVARLAGETDTQYF
-	TRBJ2-7	-	TRBV7-8	TGTGCCAGCAGCCTGCACAGGGTTCAGGCCGAGCAGTACTTC	CASSLHRVQAEQYF
-	TRBJ2-1	-	TRBV5-4	TGTGCCAGCAGGACTGACACCTACAATGAGCAGTTCTTC	CASRTDTYNEQFF
-	TRBJ2-7	-	TRBV5-1	TGCGCCAGCAGCTTGGGGGGGGCGGACTACGAGCAGTACTTC	CASSLGGADYEQYF
TRBD1	TRBJ2-1	once	TRBV7-9	TGTGCCAGCAGCGACTTAGGGGGCTCCTACAATGAGCAGCTCTTC	CASSDLGGSYNEQLF
TRBD1	TRBJ2-1	many	TRBV29-1	TGCAGCGTTGGACGGACAGGGGGTGAGCAGTTCTTC	CSVGRTGGEQFF
-	TRBJ2-3	-	TRBV14	TGTGCCAGCAGCCAAGATAAGGTTGGACCCGTAAGCACAGATACGCAGTATTTT	CASSQDKVGPVSTDTQYF
TRBD2	TRBJ2-7	-	TRBV6-2/TRBV6-3	TGTGCCAGCAGAGGGACTAGCGTGAGGAGCACCTACGAGCAGTACTTC	CASRGTSVRSTYEQYF
-	TRBJ2-1	-	TRBV6-5	TGTGCCAGCAAGGCGGACGGAACCTACAATGAGCTGTTCTTC	CASKADGTYNELFF